At least ten counts were recorded for the clone carrying this T cell receptor (beta chain). These data come from a study of early T cells in non-severe SARS-CoV-2 infection. The CDR3 extends over 13 amino acids. V gave up 3 bases and J gave up 7 bases, with 10 bases separating them. Germline CDR1 GTSNPN, CDR2 SVGIG (reference sequence). TCRdb recomputed calls from the 5' RACE reads with MiXCR, one row per CDR3 protein. The data hold 25,000 to 30,000 distinct CDR3 sequences, with approximately 5.4% observed a single time. The receptor was derived from an adult who was a healthcare worker with PCR-confirmed SARS-CoV-2 infection or an uninfected control (not recorded which). The V call is TRBV30, the J call TRBJ1-6; TRBD1 is a possible D gene (6 bases). Sequenced: whole blood. CDR3 amino acids: CAWSTGRNSPLHF. The CDR3 coding sequence is TGTGCCTGGAGCACAGGGAGGAATTCACCCCTCCACTTT.